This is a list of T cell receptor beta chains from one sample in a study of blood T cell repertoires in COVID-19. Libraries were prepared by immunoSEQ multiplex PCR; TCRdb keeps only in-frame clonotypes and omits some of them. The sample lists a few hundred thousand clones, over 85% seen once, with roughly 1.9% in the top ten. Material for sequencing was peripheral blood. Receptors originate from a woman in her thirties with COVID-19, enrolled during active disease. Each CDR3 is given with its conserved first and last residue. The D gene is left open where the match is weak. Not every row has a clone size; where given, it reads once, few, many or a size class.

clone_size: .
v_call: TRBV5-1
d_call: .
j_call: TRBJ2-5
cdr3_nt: TGCGCCAGCAGCCCGGACAGAACCCAAGAGACCCAGTACTTC
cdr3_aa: CASSPDRTQETQYF

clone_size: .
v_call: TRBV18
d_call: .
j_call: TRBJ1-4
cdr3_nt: TGTGCCAGCTCACCCCTCGAGGCTCGCGAAAAACTGTTTTTT
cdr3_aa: CASSPLEAREKLFF

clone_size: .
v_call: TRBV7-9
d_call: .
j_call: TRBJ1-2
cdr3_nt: TGTGCCAGCAGCTTAACCGAGGGCGCCTATGGCTACACCTTC
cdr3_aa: CASSLTEGAYGYTF

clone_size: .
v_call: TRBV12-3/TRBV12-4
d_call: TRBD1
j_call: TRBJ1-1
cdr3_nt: TGTGCCAGCAGTTGGGACAGGAACACTGAAGCTTTCTTT
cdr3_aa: CASSWDRNTEAFF

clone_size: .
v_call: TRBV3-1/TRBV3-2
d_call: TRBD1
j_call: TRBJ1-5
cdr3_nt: TGTGCCAGCAGTCAGGACAGGTCTTACAATCAGCCCCAGCATTTT
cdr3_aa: CASSQDRSYNQPQHF

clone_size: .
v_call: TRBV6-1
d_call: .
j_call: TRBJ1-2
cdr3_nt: TGTGCCAGCAGTGAAGTGTCGCAGGGTGGTGGCTACACCTTC
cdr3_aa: CASSEVSQGGGYTF

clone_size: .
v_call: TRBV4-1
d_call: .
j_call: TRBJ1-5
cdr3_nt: TGCGCCAGCAGCCAAGAAAAGGAGGAGGCAGGGGTTCAGCCCCAGCATTTT
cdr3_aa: CASSQEKEEAGVQPQHF

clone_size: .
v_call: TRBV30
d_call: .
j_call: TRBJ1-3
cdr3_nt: TGTGCCTGGAGTGAAGCGGCGGATTCTGGAAACACCATATATTTT
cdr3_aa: CAWSEAADSGNTIYF

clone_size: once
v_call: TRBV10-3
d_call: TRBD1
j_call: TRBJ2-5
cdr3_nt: TGTGCCACCACCAGGGACAGACTCTTCCAAGAGACCCAGTACTTC
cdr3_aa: CATTRDRLFQETQYF

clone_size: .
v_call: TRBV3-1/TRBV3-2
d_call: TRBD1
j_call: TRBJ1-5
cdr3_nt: TGTGCCAGCAGTTTCCAGGGGGCTGGGAATCAGCCCCAGCATTTT
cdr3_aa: CASSFQGAGNQPQHF

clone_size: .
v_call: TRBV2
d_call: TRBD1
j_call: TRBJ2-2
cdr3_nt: TGTGCCAGCAGTAGGGACAGTAACACCGGGGAGCTGTTTTTT
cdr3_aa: CASSRDSNTGELFF

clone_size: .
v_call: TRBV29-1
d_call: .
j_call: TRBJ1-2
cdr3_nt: TGCAGCGTTGAAGCAGAGGGCCCTCAAAACTATGGCTACACCTTC
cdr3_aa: CSVEAEGPQNYGYTF

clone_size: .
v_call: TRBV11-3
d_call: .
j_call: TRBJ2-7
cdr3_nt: TGTGCCAGCAGGGGGGGGCCCAACTACGAGCAGTACTTC
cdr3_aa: CASRGGPNYEQYF

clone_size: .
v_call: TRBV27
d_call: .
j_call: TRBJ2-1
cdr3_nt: TGTGCCAGCAGTTTAGAGAGAGTATCTGATGAGCAGTTCTTC
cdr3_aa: CASSLERVSDEQFF

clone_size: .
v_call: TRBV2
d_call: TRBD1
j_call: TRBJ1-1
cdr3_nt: TGTGCCACAGGGTCCGGGACAGGAGACACTGAAGCTTTCTTT
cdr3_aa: CATGSGTGDTEAFF

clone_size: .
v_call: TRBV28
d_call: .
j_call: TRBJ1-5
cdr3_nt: TGTGCCAGCAGTTTATCTCTCAGCAATCAGCCCCAGCATTTT
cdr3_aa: CASSLSLSNQPQHF

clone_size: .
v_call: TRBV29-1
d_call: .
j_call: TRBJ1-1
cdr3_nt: TGCAGCGTGAGGGAAGGGAGCACTGAAGCTTTCTTT
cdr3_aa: CSVREGSTEAFF

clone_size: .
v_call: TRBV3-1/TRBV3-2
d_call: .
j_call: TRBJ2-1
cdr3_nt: TGTGCCAGCAGCCTCCTGGCGGGGGCGCGGTTCTTC
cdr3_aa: CASSLLAGARFF

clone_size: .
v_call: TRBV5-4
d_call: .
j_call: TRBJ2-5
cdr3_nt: TGTGCCAGCAGCCAAGAGGGAGGTCCTACCGGGAACTTC
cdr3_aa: CASSQEGGPTGNF

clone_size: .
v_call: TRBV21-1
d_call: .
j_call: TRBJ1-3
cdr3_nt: TGTGCCAGCAGCAAAAAAACAGGGGGTTACGGAAACACCATATATTTT
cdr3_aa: CASSKKTGGYGNTIYF

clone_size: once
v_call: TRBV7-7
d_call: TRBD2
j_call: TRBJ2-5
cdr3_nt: TGTGCTAGCAGCTTCACTCAAGCGGGGGAAGCGGCCCAGTACTTC
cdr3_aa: CASSFTQAGEAAQYF

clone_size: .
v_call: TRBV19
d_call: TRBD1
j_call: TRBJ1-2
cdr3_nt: TGTGCCAGTAGGGGGGACAGCTATGGCTACACCTTC
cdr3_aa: CASRGDSYGYTF

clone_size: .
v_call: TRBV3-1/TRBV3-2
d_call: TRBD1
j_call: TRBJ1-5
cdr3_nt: TGTGCCAGCAGCCGAGGGACAGCTAATCAGCCCCAGCATTTT
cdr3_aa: CASSRGTANQPQHF

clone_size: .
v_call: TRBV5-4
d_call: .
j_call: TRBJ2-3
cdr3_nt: TGTGCCAGCAGCCACAGGGTGGGCACAGATACGCAGTATTTT
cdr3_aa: CASSHRVGTDTQYF

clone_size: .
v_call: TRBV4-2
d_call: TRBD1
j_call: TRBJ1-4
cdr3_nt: TGTGCCAGCAGCCCAGGGACAGCAAACGAAAAACTGTTTTTT
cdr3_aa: CASSPGTANEKLFF

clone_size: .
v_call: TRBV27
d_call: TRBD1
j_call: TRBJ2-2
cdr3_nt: TGTGCCAGCAGTCTAGGGGACAGTTCGAACACCGGGGAGCTGTTTTTT
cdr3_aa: CASSLGDSSNTGELFF

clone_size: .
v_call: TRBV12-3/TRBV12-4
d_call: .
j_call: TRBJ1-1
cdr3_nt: TGTGCCAGCAGCTCGGGAGGGGTGGCTGAAGCTTTCTTT
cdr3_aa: CASSSGGVAEAFF

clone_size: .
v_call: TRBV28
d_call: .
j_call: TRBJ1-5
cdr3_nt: TGTGCCAGCAGTTTTCAGTTGAGCAATCAGCCCCAGCATTTT
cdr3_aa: CASSFQLSNQPQHF

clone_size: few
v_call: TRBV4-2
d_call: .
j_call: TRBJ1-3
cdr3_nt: TGTGCCAGCAGCCAAGATACTGGAAACACCATATATTTT
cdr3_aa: CASSQDTGNTIYF

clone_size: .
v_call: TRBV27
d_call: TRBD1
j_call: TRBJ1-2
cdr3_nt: TGTGCCAGGGAGAACCTGGGACAGACCCTCTATGGCTACACCTTC
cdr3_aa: CARENLGQTLYGYTF

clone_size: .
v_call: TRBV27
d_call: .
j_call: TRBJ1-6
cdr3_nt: TGTGCCAGCAGTCTACAGAGGCAGGGAGGCAATTCACCCCTCCACTTT
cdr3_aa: CASSLQRQGGNSPLHF

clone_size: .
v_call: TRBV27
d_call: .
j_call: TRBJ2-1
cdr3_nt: TGTGCCAGCAGGACTGGAGCGGGCAATGAGCAGTTCTTC
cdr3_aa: CASRTGAGNEQFF

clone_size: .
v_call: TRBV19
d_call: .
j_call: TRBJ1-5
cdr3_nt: TGTGCCAGTAGTCGAACCACCGGGGGATACTCTGATCAGCCCCAGCATTTT
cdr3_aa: CASSRTTGGYSDQPQHF

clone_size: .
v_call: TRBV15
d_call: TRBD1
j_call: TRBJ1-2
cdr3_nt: TGTGCCACCAGCAGACGAGGACAGGGGGCGAAGTATGGCTACACCTTC
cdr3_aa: CATSRRGQGAKYGYTF

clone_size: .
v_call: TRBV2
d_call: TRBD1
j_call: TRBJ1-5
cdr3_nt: TGTGCCAGCAGTGGAGACAGGGGATTGGATCAGCCCCAGCATTTT
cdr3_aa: CASSGDRGLDQPQHF

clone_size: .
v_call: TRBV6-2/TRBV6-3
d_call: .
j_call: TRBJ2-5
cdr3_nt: TGTGCCAGCAGTTACGTCGTCCAAGAGACCCAGTACTTC
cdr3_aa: CASSYVVQETQYF

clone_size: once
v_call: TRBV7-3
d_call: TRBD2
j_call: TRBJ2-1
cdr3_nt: TGTGCCAGCAGCAACCCGGGACTAGGTGGGGATGAGCAGTTCTTC
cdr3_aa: CASSNPGLGGDEQFF

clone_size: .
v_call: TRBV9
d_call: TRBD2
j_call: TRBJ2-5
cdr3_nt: TGTGCCAGCAGCGAGCAGCCGGGACTAGTCGGAGAGACCCAGTACTTC
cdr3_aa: CASSEQPGLVGETQYF

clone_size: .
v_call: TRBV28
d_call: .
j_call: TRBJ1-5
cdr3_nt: TGTGCCAGCAGTCTGGAGCAGGGAAGGCTTAATCGGCCCCAGCATTTT
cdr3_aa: CASSLEQGRLNRPQHF

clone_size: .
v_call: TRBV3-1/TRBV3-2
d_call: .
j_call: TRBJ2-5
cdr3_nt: TGTGCCAGCAGCCAAGAACTACGACTTGTCGGGGGAGAGACCCAGTACTTC
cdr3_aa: CASSQELRLVGGETQYF

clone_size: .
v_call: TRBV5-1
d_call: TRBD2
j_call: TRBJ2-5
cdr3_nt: TGCGCCAGCAGCCCCGGGACTAGCGGAGAGGAGACCCAGTACTTC
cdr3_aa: CASSPGTSGEETQYF

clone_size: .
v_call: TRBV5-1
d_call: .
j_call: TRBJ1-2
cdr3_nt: TGCGCCAGCAGCTTGGACACCTCTAACTATGGCTACACCTTC
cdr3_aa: CASSLDTSNYGYTF

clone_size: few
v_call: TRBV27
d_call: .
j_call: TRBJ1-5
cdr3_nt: TGTGCCAGCAGTCATAGCAATCAGCCCCAGCATTTT
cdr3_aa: CASSHSNQPQHF

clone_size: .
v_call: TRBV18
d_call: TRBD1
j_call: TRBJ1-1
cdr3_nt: TGTGCCAGCTCCCTGACAGGGCCCGGCACTGAAGCTTTCTTT
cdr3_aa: CASSLTGPGTEAFF

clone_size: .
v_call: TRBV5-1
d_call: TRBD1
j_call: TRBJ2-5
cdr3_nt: TGCGCCAGCAGCTTAGGGACAGGATGGGAGACCCAGTACTTC
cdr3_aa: CASSLGTGWETQYF

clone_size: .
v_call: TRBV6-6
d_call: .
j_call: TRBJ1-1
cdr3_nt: TGTGCCAGCAGTCAGGGAGAGACTGAAGCTTTCTTT
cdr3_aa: CASSQGETEAFF